The rows below give T cell receptor beta chains drawn from one sample of a study of graft-versus-host responses after intestinal transplantation. Repertoires were generated with immunoSEQ multiplex PCR, while TCRdb's copy carries only in-frame clones and drops some. The data hold under 20,000 clones, with about 38% observed a single time. This specimen consisted of alloreactive CD8+ T cells from a mixed lymphocyte reaction culture, obtained before intestinal transplant. These receptors all come from a human patient who received an intestinal transplant. Each CDR3 is given with its conserved first and last residue. D genes are given only for firm matches. Some rows mark clone size as missing; the rest say once, few, many or name a class of expanded clone.

size | length | D | J | V | CDR3 | DNA
once | 17 | TRBD2 | TRBJ2-1 | TRBV19 | CASSPRLAGGPIDEQFF | TGTGCCAGTAGTCCCCGACTAGCGGGAGGGCCAATCGATGAGCAGTTCTTC
few | 13 | - | TRBJ2-3 | TRBV27 | CASSSLATDTQYF | TGTGCCAGCAGTTCCCTTGCCACAGATACGCAGTATTTT
- | 12 | TRBD1 | TRBJ2-7 | TRBV6-1 | CAARQGAYEQYF | TGTGCCGCCAGACAGGGGGCCTACGAGCAGTACTTC
- | 15 | - | TRBJ1-5 | TRBV19 | CASSIVTVSNQPQHF | TGTGCCAGTAGTATAGTGACGGTTAGCAATCAGCCCCAGCATTTT
- | 22 | - | TRBJ2-1 | TRBV27 | CASSTKAPGPTLGDFSYNEQFF | TGTGCCAGCAGTACCAAAGCTCCGGGACCGACGCTTGGAGATTTCTCCTACAATGAGCAGTTCTTC
- | 12 | - | TRBJ2-1 | TRBV7-9 | CASSYVGNEQFF | TGTGCCAGCAGCTACGTGGGGAATGAGCAGTTCTTC
- | 11 | - | TRBJ1-1 | TRBV20-1 | CSARQDTEAFF | TGCAGTGCTAGGCAAGACACTGAAGCTTTCTTT
- | 15 | - | TRBJ2-5 | TRBV28 | CASSFGGKYQETQYF | TGTGCCAGCAGTTTTGGTGGCAAGTACCAAGAGACCCAGTACTTC
- | 15 | - | TRBJ1-5 | TRBV2 | CASSVSPYSNQPQHF | TGTGCCAGCAGTGTAAGCCCTTATAGCAATCAGCCCCAGCATTTT
- | 14 | - | TRBJ2-5 | TRBV5-1 | CASSLAGQRETQYF | TGCGCCAGCAGCTTGGCCGGGCAAAGAGAGACCCAGTACTTC
few | 20 | - | TRBJ2-1 | TRBV4-1 | CASSHRLGYLVSFGYNEQFF | TGCGCCAGCAGCCACCGCCTGGGCTATCTAGTCTCTTTCGGGTACAATGAGCAGTTCTTC
- | 14 | TRBD1 | TRBJ1-1 | TRBV27 | CASSLGRGLTEAFF | TGTGCCAGCAGTTTAGGCAGGGGGCTCACTGAAGCTTTCTTT
large | 14 | - | TRBJ1-4 | TRBV28 | CASSQGQSDEKLFF | TGTGCCAGCAGTCAAGGACAGTCAGACGAAAAACTGTTTTTT
few | 16 | TRBD2 | TRBJ2-1 | TRBV28 | CASSTRLAGDYNEQFF | TGTGCCAGCAGTACAAGACTAGCGGGGGACTACAATGAGCAGTTCTTC
- | 12 | - | TRBJ2-2 | TRBV27 | CASSPNTGELFF | TGTGCCAGCAGTCCGAACACCGGGGAGCTGTTTTTT
few | 14 | - | TRBJ2-1 | TRBV27 | CASSLSRGNNEQFF | TGTGCCAGCAGTTTATCGCGCGGAAACAATGAGCAGTTCTTC
few | 14 | - | TRBJ1-1 | TRBV7-9 | CASSTTVSNTEAFF | TGTGCCAGCAGCACGACAGTTTCGAACACTGAAGCTTTCTTT
- | 15 | - | TRBJ2-7 | TRBV29-1 | CSVELPGTLPYEQYF | TGCAGCGTTGAACTCCCCGGGACGCTACCCTACGAGCAGTACTTC
- | 17 | - | TRBJ2-7 | TRBV7-9 | CASSQEATLEYSYEQYF | TGTGCCAGCAGCCAAGAAGCGACACTCGAATATTCCTACGAGCAGTACTTC
few | 18 | TRBD2 | TRBJ2-3 | TRBV9 | CASSHSLTSGRNTDTQYF | TGTGCCAGCAGCCACTCCCTGACCAGCGGGAGGAACACAGATACGCAGTATTTT
- | 13 | TRBD1 | TRBJ2-7 | TRBV2 | CASGGTGNYEQYF | TGTGCCAGCGGGGGGACAGGAAACTACGAGCAGTACTTC
- | 13 | - | TRBJ2-1 | TRBV27 | CASSFGIYNEQFF | TGTGCCAGCAGTTTTGGAATTTACAATGAGCAGTTCTTC
- | 15 | - | TRBJ2-1 | TRBV27 | CASSLGIAAYNEQFF | TGTGCCAGCAGTTTAGGAATAGCAGCCTACAATGAGCAGTTCTTC
- | 18 | - | TRBJ1-5 | TRBV10-1 | CASSEKQTGPRLNQPQHF | TGCGCCAGCAGTGAAAAACAAACCGGGCCGAGGCTCAATCAGCCCCAGCATTTT
- | 14 | TRBD2 | TRBJ2-7 | TRBV27 | CASSLLADAYEQYF | TGTGCCAGCAGTTTACTAGCGGACGCCTACGAGCAGTACTTC
- | 13 | TRBD2 | TRBJ2-1 | TRBV7-9 | CASSSAGEYEQFF | TGTGCCAGCAGCTCAGCGGGAGAATATGAGCAGTTCTTC
- | 16 | - | TRBJ2-1 | TRBV1 | CTSSQQLAGAAHEQFF | TGCACCAGCAGCCAACAACTAGCGGGAGCCGCCCATGAGCAGTTCTTC
- | 16 | - | TRBJ2-5 | TRBV7-5 | CAGPLMGRRPQETQYF | TGTGCCGGACCGCTTATGGGCAGGCGACCTCAAGAGACCCAGTACTTC
- | 15 | TRBD1 | TRBJ2-2 | TRBV6-5 | CASSTGTGRTGELFF | TGTGCCAGCAGTACCGGGACAGGGAGGACCGGGGAGCTGTTTTTT
medium-sized | 14 | - | TRBJ1-1 | TRBV19 | CASKTGSANTEAFF | TGTGCCAGTAAAACAGGGTCGGCGAACACTGAAGCTTTCTTT
medium-sized | 14 | - | TRBJ1-2 | TRBV27 | CASSLIGPNYGYTF | TGTGCCAGCAGTTTAATAGGCCCCAACTATGGCTACACCTTC
few | 15 | - | TRBJ1-5 | TRBV6-1 | CASSEDGEVNQPQHF | TGTGCCAGCAGTGAAGATGGTGAGGTAAATCAGCCCCAGCATTTT
- | 13 | - | TRBJ1-5 | TRBV6-5 | CAPGGTGNQPQHF | TGTGCCCCGGGAGGGACGGGCAATCAGCCCCAGCATTTT
few | 12 | TRBD2 | TRBJ2-1 | TRBV25-1 | CASTGGGLEQFF | TGTGCCAGCACTGGGGGGGGACTAGAGCAGTTCTTC
- | 15 | - | TRBJ2-3 | TRBV6-6 | CASSPLGVGADTQYF | TGTGCCAGCAGTCCCCTGGGGGTAGGGGCAGATACGCAGTATTTT
few | 15 | - | TRBJ1-1 | TRBV27 | CASSLSQGFVTEAFF | TGTGCCAGCAGTTTATCGCAGGGTTTTGTAACTGAAGCTTTCTTT
few | 14 | - | TRBJ1-4 | TRBV5-1 | CASSSRRGREKLFF | TGCGCCAGCAGCTCCCGCAGAGGGCGTGAAAAACTGTTTTTT
few | 13 | - | TRBJ2-3 | TRBV13 | CASSSNNQGTQYF | TGTGCCAGCAGCTCGAACAATCAGGGTACGCAGTATTTT
- | 14 | - | TRBJ2-2 | TRBV4-1 | CASSPLIGPGELFF | TGCGCCAGCAGCCCCCTTATTGGGCCCGGGGAGCTGTTTTTT
- | 15 | TRBD1 | TRBJ2-3 | TRBV28 | CASSLGQGAIDTQYF | TGTGCCAGCAGTTTGGGGCAGGGGGCTATAGATACGCAGTATTTT
- | 16 | - | TRBJ1-1 | TRBV27 | CASRPLTGPLNTKAFF | TGTGCCAGCAGACCCCTGACAGGACCCTTGAACACTAAAGCTTTCTTT
- | 16 | - | TRBJ1-6 | TRBV4-1 | CASSQAWWQYNSPLHF | TGCGCCAGCAGCCAAGCTTGGTGGCAGTATAATTCACCCCTCCACTTT
once | 16 | - | TRBJ2-7 | TRBV6-5 | CASSYSGGARGHEQYF | TGTGCCAGCAGTTACTCGGGGGGGGCGCGGGGCCACGAGCAGTACTTC
medium-sized | 15 | - | TRBJ2-2 | TRBV5-1 | CASSRGPEAPGELFF | TGCGCCAGCAGCAGGGGACCCGAGGCCCCCGGGGAGCTGTTTTTT
- | 17 | TRBD1 | TRBJ1-6 | TRBV6-1 | CASSEAPGGIYESPLHF | TGTGCCAGCAGTGAAGCGCCAGGGGGCATTTACGAATCACCCCTCCACTTT
- | 11 | - | TRBJ2-3 | TRBV2 | CASSRGDTQYF | TGTGCCAGCAGCCGGGGGGATACGCAGTATTTT
- | 13 | TRBD1 | TRBJ1-2 | TRBV5-6 | CASSTPTGFGYTF | TGTGCCAGCAGCACACCGACAGGGTTTGGCTACACCTTC
few | 14 | - | TRBJ2-1 | TRBV7-8 | CASSPLEYYNEQFF | TGTGCCAGCAGCCCCCTCGAGTACTACAATGAGCAGTTCTTC